This T cell receptor beta chain emerged from a study of early T cells in non-severe SARS-CoV-2 infection. As for the study in general: With bulk RNA from unsorted whole blood as input, sequencing yielded unpaired chains.

Germline V gene lookup returns CDR1 SQVTM and CDR2 ANQGSEA. V lost 4 bases, J lost 1 base, and 10 bases lay in between. The CDR3 has 13 amino acids. MiXCR, applied by TCRdb to the 5' RACE reads, yields one record per CDR3 protein. The sample records tens of thousands of distinct CDR3 sequences, about 7.7% being singletons. This clonotype was recorded many times. V is TRBV29-1 and J is TRBJ1-1; D is unresolved. Sequenced input: whole blood. This clonotype was sampled from an adult who was a healthcare worker with PCR-confirmed SARS-CoV-2 infection or an uninfected control (not recorded which). For the CDR3, the DNA is TGCAGCGTTGCCGAGGGTACGAACACTGAAGCTTTCTTT. This encodes CSVAEGTNTEAFF.